The entry below describes one T cell receptor (beta chain). The data originate from a study of blood T cell repertoires in COVID-19. The protocol was immunoSEQ multiplex PCR, while the TCRdb copy is restricted to in-frame clones and leaves out a portion. This sample carries about 71,000 clones, over 80% of them seen once, and the ten largest clones take around 13%. The sample comprised peripheral blood. The TCR sequence derives from a woman of 80 years or more with acute or convalescent COVID-19.

CDR3 DNA sequence: TGTGCCAGTAGTATAGGCGGAACCTACACAGATACGCAGTATTTT. Translating it yields CASSIGGTYTDTQYF. The J gene is TRBJ2-3, the V gene TRBV19; D call uncertain. Trimming pared 1 base from V and 2 bases from J, leaving 10 bases between. This CDR3 region has 15 residues. From germline, CDR1 is LNHDA and CDR2 SQIVND (reference sequence).